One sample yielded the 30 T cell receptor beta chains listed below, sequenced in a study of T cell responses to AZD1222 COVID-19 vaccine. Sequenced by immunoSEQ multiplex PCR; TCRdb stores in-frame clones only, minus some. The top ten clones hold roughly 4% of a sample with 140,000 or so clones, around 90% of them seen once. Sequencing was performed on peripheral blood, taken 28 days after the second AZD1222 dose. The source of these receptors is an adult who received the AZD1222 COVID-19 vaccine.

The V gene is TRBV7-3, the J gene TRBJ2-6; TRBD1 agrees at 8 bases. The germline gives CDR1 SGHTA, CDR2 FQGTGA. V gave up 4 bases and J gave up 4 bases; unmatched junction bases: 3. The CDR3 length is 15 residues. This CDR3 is CASSWTGLGANVLTF. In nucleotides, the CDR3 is TGTGCCAGCAGCTGGACAGGGCTCGGGGCCAACGTCCTGACTTTC.

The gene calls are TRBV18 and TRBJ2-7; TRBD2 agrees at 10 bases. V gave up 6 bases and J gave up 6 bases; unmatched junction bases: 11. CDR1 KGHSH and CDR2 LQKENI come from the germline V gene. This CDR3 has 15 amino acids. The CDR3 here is CASSYTSGMDREQYF. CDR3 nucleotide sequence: TGTGCCAGCTCCTATACTAGCGGGATGGATCGCGAGCAGTACTTC.

The CDR3 region has the DNA TGCGCCAGCAGCTTGGGGGCTAGCGGGGGGGCGGGTGAGCAGTTCTTC. It is translated as CASSLGASGGAGEQFF. J is TRBJ2-1 and V is TRBV5-1, with 12 bases aligning to TRBD2. Germline V gene sequence: CDR1 SGHRS, CDR2 YFSETQ. J was trimmed by 9 bases and V by 0 bases; bases with no gene match: 7. The CDR3 spans 16 residues. The complete variable domain, with remaining parts taken from reference TRBV5-1 and TRBJ2-1, reads KAGVTQTPRYLIKTRGQQVTLSCSPISGHRSVSWYQQTPGQGLQFLFEYFSETQRNKGNFPGRFSGRQFSNSRSEMNVSTLELGDSALYLCASSLGASGGAGEQFFGPGTRLTVL.

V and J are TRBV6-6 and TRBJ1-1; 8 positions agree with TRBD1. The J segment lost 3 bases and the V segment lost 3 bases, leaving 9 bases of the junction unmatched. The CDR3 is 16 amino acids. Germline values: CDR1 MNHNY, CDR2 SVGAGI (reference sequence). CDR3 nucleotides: TGTGCCAGCAGTTATATGGTTGGGACAGGCGACACTGAAGCTTTCTTT. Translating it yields CASSYMVGTGDTEAFF.

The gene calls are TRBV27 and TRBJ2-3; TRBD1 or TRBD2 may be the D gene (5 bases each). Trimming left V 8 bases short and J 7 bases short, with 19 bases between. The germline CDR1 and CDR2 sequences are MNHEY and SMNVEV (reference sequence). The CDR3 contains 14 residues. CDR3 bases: TGTGCCAGCGGGGACGGGATGGCGTGGAATACGCAGTATTTT. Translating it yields CASGDGMAWNTQYF.

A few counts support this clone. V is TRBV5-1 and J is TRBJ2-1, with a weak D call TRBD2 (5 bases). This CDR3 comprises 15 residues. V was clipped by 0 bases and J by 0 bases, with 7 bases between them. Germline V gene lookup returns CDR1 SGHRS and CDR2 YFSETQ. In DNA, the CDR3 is TGCGCCAGCAGCTTGGTCGGGAACTCCTACAATGAGCAGTTCTTC. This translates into CASSLVGNSYNEQFF. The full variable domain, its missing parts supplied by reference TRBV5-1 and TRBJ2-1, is KAGVTQTPRYLIKTRGQQVTLSCSPISGHRSVSWYQQTPGQGLQFLFEYFSETQRNKGNFPGRFSGRQFSNSRSEMNVSTLELGDSALYLCASSLVGNSYNEQFFGPGTRLTVL.

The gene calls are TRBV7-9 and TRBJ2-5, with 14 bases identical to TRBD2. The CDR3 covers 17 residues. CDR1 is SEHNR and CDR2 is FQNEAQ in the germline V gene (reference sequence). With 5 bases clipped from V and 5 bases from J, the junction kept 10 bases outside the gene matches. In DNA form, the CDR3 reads TGTGCCAGCAGCCCCCGACTAGCGGGAGGGCCGGGGGAGACCCAGTACTTC. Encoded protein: CASSPRLAGGPGETQYF.

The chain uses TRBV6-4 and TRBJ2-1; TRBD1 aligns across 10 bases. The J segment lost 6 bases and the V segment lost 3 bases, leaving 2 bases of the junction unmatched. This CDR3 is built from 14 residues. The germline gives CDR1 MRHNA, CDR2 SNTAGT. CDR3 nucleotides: TGTGCCAGCAGTGATGGACAGGGGGGCAATGAGCAGTTCTTC. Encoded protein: CASSDGQGGNEQFF.

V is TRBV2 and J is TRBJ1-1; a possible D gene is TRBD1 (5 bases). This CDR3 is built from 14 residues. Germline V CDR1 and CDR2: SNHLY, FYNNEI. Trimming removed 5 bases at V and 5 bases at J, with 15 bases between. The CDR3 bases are TGTGCCAGCAGTAGGGACCGGGGGGTAACTGAAGCTTTCTTT. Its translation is CASSRDRGVTEAFF.

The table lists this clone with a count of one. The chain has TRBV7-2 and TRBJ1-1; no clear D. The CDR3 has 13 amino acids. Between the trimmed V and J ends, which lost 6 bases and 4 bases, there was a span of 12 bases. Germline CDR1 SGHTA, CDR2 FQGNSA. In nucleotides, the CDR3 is TGTGCCAGCAGGAATGGCCGTTTCACTGAAGCTTTCTTT. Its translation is CASRNGRFTEAFF.

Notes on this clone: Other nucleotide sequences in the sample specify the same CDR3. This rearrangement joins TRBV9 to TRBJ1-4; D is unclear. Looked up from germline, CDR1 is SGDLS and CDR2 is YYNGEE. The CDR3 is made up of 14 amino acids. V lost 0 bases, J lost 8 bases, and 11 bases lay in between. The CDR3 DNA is TGTGCCAGCAGCGTAGGTTGGGGAGACGAAAAACTGTTTTTT. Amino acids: CASSVGWGDEKLFF.

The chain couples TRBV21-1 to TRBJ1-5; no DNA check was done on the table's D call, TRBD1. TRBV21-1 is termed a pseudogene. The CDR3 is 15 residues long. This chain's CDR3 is CASSSHRDGYQPQHF. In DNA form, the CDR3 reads TGTGCCAGCAGCAGTCACAGGGACGGATATCAGCCCCAGCATTTT.

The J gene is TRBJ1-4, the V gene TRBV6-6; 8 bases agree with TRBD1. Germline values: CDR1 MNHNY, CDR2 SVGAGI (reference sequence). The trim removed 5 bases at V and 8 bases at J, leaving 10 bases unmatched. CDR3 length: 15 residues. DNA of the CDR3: TGTGCCAGCAGTACCGGGTTAGACAGGGGCGAAAAACTGTTTTTT. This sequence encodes CASSTGLDRGEKLFF.

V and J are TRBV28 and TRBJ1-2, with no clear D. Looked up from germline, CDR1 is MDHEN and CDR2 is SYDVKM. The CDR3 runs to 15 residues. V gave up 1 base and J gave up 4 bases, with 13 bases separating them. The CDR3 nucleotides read TGTGCCAGCAGTTTATATGGCCGGAGGGCCTATGGCTACACCTTC. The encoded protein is CASSLYGRRAYGYTF.

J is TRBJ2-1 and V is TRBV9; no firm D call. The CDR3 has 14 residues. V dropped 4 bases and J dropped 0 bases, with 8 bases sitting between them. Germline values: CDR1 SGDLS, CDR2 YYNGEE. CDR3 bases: TGTGCCAGCAGCCTGACGAGCTCCTACAATGAGCAGTTCTTC. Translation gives CASSLTSSYNEQFF.

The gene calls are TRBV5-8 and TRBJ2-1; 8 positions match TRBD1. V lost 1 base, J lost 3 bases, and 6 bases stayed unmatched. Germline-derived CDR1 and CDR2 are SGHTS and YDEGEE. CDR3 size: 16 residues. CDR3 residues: CASSLYQGADYNEQFF. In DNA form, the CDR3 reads TGTGCCAGCAGCTTGTATCAGGGGGCTGACTACAATGAGCAGTTCTTC.

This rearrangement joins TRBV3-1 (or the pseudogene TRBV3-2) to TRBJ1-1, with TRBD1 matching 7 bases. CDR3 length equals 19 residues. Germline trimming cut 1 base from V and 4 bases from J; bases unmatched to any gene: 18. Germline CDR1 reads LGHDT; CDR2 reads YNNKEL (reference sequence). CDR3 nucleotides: TGTGCCAGCAGCCAAGTTTGGGGACAGAACCCCCTGGGGGGCACTGAAGCTTTCTTT. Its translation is CASSQVWGQNPLGGTEAFF.

This CDR3 reads CATSRVGGGPGNTIYF. The DNA of the CDR3 is TGTGCCACCAGCAGAGTGGGGGGAGGTCCTGGAAACACCATATATTTT. The chain employs TRBV15 and TRBJ1-3; perhaps TRBD1 as D (5 bases). Trimming left V 1 base short and J 2 bases short, with 12 bases between. The CDR3 is 16 amino acids. Germline lookup yields CDR1 LNHNV and CDR2 YYDKDF (reference sequence).

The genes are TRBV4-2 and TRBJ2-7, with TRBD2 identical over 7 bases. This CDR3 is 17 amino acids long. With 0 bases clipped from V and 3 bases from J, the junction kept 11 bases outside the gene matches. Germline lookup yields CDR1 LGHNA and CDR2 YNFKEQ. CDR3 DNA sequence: TGTGCCAGCAGCCAAGAGGTCTGGGGGGGTCCTAACTACGAGCAGTACTTC. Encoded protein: CASSQEVWGGPNYEQYF.

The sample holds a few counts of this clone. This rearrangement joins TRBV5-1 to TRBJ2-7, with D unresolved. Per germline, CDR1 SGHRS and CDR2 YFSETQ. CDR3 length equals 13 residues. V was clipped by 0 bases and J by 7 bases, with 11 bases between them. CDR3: CASSLGTATEQYF. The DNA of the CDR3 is TGCGCCAGCAGCTTGGGGACGGCGACAGAGCAGTACTTC.

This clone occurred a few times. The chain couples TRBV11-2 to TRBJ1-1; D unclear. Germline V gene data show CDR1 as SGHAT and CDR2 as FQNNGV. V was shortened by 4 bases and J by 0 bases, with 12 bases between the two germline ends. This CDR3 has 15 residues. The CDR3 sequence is CASSWAGSLNTEAFF. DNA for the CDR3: TGTGCCAGCAGCTGGGCGGGTTCCTTGAACACTGAAGCTTTCTTT.

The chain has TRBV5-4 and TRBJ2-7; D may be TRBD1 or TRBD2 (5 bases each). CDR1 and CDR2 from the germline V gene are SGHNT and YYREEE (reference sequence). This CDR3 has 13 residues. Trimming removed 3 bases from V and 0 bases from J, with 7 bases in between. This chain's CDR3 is CASSSGTSYEQYF. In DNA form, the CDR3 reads TGTGCCAGCAGCTCCGGGACCTCCTACGAGCAGTACTTC.

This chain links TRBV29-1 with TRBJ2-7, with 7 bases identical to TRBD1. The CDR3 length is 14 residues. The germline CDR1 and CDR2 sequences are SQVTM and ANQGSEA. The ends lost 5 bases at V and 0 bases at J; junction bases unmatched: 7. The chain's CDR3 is CSVSGTVNSYEQYF. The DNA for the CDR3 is TGCAGCGTTTCCGGGACAGTTAACTCCTACGAGCAGTACTTC.

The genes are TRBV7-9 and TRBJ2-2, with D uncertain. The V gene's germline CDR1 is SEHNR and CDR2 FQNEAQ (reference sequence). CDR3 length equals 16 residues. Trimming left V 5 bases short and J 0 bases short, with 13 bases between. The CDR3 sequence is CASSARKNANTGELFF. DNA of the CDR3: TGTGCCAGCAGCGCCAGAAAAAACGCGAACACCGGGGAGCTGTTTTTT.

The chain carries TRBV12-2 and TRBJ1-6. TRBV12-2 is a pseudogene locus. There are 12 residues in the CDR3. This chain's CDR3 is CASRFLNSPLHF. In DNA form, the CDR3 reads TGTGCAAGTCGCTTCCTTAATTCACCCCTCCACTTT.

The CDR3 sequence: CASSQEFWTGFTNEKLFF. CDR3 in DNA: TGCGCCAGCAGCCAAGAATTTTGGACAGGCTTCACTAATGAAAAACTGTTTTTT. The rearrangement joins TRBV4-3 to TRBJ1-4, with 7 bases fitting TRBD1. The CDR3 is made up of 18 amino acids. Germline-derived CDR1 and CDR2 are LGHNA and YSLEER. The ends lost 0 bases at V and 2 bases at J; junction bases unmatched: 9.

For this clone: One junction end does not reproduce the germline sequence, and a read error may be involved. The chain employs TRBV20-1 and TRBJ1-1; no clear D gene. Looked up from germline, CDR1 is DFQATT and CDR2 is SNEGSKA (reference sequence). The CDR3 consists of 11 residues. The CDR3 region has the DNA TGCAGGGCTAGTGGGAGGACTGAAGCTTTCTTT. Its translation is CRASGRTEAFF.

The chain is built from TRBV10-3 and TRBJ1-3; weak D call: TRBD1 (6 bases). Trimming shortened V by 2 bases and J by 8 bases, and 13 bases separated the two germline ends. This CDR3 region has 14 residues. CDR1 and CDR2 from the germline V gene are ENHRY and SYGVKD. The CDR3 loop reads CAISEHEGGDTIYF. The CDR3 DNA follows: TGTGCCATCAGTGAGCACGAAGGGGGGGACACCATATATTTT.

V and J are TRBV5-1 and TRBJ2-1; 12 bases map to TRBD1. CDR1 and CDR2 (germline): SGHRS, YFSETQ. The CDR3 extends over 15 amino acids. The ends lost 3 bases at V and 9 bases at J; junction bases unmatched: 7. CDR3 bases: TGCGCCAGCAGCTACCGGGACAGGGGGCTGGGTGAGCAGTTCTTC. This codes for CASSYRDRGLGEQFF.

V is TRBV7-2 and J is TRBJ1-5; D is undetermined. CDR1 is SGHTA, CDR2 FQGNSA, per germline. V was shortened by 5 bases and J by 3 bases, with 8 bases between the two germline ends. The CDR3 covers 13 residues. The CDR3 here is CASSLTVNQPQHF. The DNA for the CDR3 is TGTGCCAGCAGCCTTACAGTCAATCAGCCCCAGCATTTT.